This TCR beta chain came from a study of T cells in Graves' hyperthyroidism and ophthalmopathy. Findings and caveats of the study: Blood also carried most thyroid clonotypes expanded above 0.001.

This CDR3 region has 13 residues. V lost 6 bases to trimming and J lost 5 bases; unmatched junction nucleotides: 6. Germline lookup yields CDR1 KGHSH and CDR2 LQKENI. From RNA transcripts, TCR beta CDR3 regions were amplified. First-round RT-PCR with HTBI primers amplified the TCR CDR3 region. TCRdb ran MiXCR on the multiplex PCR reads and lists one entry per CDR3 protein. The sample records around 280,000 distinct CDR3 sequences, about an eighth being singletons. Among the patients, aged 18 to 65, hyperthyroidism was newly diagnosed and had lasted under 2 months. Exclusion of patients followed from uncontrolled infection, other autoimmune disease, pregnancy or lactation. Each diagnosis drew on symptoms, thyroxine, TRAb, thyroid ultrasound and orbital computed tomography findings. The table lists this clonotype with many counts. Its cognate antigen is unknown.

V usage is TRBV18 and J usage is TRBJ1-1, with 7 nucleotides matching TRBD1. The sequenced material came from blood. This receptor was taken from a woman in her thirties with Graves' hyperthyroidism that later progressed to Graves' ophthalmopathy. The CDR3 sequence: CASSSTGQTEAFF. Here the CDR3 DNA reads TGTGCCAGCTCTTCCACGGGACAGACTGAAGCTTTCTTT. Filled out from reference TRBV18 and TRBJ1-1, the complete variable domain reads NAGVMQNPRHLVRRRGQEARLRCSPMKGHSHVYWYRQLPEEGLKFMVYLQKENIIDESGMPKERFSAEFPKEGPSILRIQQVVRGDSAAYFCASSSTGQTEAFFGQGTRLTVV.